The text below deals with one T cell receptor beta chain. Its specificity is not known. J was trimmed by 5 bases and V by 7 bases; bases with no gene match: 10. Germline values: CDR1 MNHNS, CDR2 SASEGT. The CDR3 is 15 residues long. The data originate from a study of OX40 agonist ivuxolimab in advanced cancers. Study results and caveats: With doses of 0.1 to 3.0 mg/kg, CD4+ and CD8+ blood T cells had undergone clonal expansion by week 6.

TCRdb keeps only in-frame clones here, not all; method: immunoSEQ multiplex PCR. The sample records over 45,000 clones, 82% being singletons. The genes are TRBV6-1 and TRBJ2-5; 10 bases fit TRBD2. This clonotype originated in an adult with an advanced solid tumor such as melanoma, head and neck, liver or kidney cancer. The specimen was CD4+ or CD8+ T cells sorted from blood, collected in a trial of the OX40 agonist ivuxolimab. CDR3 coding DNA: TGTGCCAGCACCCCCCTAGCGGGGGTTTTCGAGACCCAGTACTTC. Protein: CASTPLAGVFETQYF.